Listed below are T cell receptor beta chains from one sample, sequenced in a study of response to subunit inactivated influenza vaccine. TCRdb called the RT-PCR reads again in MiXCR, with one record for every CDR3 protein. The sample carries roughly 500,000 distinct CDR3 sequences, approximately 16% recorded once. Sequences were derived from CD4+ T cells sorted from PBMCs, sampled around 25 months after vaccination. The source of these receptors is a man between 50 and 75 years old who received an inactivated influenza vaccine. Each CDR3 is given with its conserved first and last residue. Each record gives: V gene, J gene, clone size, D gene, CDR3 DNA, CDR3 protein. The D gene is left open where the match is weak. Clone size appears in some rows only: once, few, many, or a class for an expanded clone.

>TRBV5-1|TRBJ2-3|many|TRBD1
TGCGCCAGCAGCATTGGACAGGGGGCCTCCACAGATACGCAGTATTTT
CASSIGQGASTDTQYF
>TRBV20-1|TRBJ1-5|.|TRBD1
TGCAGTGCTAGAAATCCTAGGGACAGCCGTCAGCCCCAGCATTTT
CSARNPRDSRQPQHF
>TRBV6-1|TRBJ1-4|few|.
TGTGCCAGCAGTGAGGGGTCAGCTGAAAAACTGTTTTTT
CASSEGSAEKLFF
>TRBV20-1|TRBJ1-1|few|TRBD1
TGCAGTGCTAGTCCGGCAGACAGGGGGACCTTGAACACTGAAGCTTTCTTT
CSASPADRGTLNTEAFF
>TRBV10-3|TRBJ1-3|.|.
TGTGCCATCAGTGAGAAGGTTGGAAACACCATATATTTT
CAISEKVGNTIYF
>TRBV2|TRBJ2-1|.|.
TGTGCCAGCAGTCGTGTTGGGGCCCGGCGGTACAATGAGCAGTTCTTC
CASSRVGARRYNEQFF
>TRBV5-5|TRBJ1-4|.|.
TGTGCCAGCAGCGGGAGGGGCGTGGGAGATGAAAAACTGTTTTTT
CASSGRGVGDEKLFF
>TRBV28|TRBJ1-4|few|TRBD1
TGTGCCAGCACCGCGACAGGGTTAGGAGAAAAACTGTTTTTT
CASTATGLGEKLFF
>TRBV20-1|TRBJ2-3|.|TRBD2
TGCAGTGCTAGAGGTCTAGCGGGGGGTCCCACAGATACGCAGTATTTT
CSARGLAGGPTDTQYF
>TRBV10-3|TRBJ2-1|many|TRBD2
TGTGCCATCAAATCTGGACTAGCGGGAGGGAACTACAATGAGCAGTTCTTC
CAIKSGLAGGNYNEQFF
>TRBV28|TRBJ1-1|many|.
TGTGCCAGCAGTTTGGTTGGGGGGCAGGCTTTCTTT
CASSLVGGQAFF
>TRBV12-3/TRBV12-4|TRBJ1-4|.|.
TGTGCCAGCAGCGCAGCAAGTGCAACTAATGAAAAACTGTTTTTT
CASSAASATNEKLFF
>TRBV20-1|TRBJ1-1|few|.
TGCAGTGCTAGAGATCCACAGCGGACGAACACTGAAGCTTTCTTT
CSARDPQRTNTEAFF
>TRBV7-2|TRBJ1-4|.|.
TGTGCCAGCAGCTTTAGTCCTAATGAAAAACTGTTTTTT
CASSFSPNEKLFF
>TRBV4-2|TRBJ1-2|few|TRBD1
TGTGCCAGCAGCGAAGAGATGACAGGGAGGGTGCATGGCTACACCTTC
CASSEEMTGRVHGYTF
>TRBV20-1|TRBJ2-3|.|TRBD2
TGCAGTGCTAGAGCACTCACTAGCGGGGGTGCAGATACGCAGTATTTT
CSARALTSGGADTQYF
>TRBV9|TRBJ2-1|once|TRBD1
TGTGCCAGCAACCCGGGACAGGGGCGCTACAATGAGCAGTTCTTC
CASNPGQGRYNEQFF
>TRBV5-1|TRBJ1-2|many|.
TGCGCCAGCAGCTTCGGGGTCTCCTATGGCTACACCTTC
CASSFGVSYGYTF
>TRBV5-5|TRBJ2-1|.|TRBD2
TGTGCCAGCAGCGGGCGGGAGGGCCGGGCAATCAATGAGCAGTTCTTC
CASSGREGRAINEQFF
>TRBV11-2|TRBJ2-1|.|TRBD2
TGTGCCAGCAGCTTGATGACCGGGGGGTGGTACAATGAGCAGTTCTTC
CASSLMTGGWYNEQFF
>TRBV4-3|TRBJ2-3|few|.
TGCGCCAGCAGCCAAGATTACACTAGCACAGATACGCAGTATTTT
CASSQDYTSTDTQYF
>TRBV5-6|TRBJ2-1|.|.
TGTGCCAGCAGCCCACTGTTTTCGGACAGTCACTACAATGAGCAGTTCTTC
CASSPLFSDSHYNEQFF
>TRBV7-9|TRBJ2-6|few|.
TGTGCCAGCATCCCGTCGGGCTCTGGGGCCAACGTCCTGACTTTC
CASIPSGSGANVLTF
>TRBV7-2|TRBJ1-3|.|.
TGTGCCAGCAGCTTACCGGGGGCTGGAAACACCATATATTTT
CASSLPGAGNTIYF
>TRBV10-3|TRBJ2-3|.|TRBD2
TGTGCCATCAGTCCTAGGACTAGCGGGGAGACAGATACGCAGTATTTT
CAISPRTSGETDTQYF
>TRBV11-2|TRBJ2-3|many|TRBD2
TGTGCCAGCAGCTTACAGGGACTAGCGGGAGAAGATACGCAGTATTTT
CASSLQGLAGEDTQYF
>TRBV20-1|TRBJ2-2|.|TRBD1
TGCAGTGCTAGAGATAAACCGGACAGGGGCAAGAACACCGGGGAGCTGTTTTTT
CSARDKPDRGKNTGELFF
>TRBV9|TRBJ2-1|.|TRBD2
TGTGCCAGCAGCATAGACCCGGGACTAGCGGGGGAGCAGTTCTTC
CASSIDPGLAGEQFF
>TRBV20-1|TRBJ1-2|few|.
TGCAGTGCCGCGGGAGACGCCAACTATGGCTACACCTTC
CSAAGDANYGYTF
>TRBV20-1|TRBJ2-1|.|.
TGCAGTGCTAGAGATTTGCGGGGAGTTAGGTACAATGAGCAGTTCTTC
CSARDLRGVRYNEQFF
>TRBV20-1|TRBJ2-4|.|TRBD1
TGCAGTGCTAGAGCCAACAGGGGGCGCGGAAGGAACATTCAGTACTTC
CSARANRGRGRNIQYF